A single sample is the source of the 7 T cell receptor beta chains below, sequenced in a study of radiation and T cells in renal cell carcinoma. Time point reported: blood 4 weeks post-SBRT, at nephrectomy. Treatment meaning: 15 Gy SBRT to primary tumor, nephrectomy 4 weeks later. The repertoire was sequenced with immunoSEQ multiplex PCR; TCRdb's copy has only in-frame clones and lacks some. The sample has 120,000 to 150,000 clones; 75% to 90% are singletons. The sequences come from blood, collected from a patient whose treatment included radiotherapy and nephrectomy. Every receptor here comes from a woman aged 50 to 60 with renal cell carcinoma.

V and J are TRBV19 and TRBJ2-1; 10 bases match TRBD1. This CDR3 region has 13 residues. The J segment lost 4 bases and the V segment lost 6 bases, leaving 0 bases of the junction unmatched. CDR1 and CDR2 from the germline V gene are LNHDA and SQIVND (reference sequence). This chain's CDR3 is CASRGQGYNEQFF. CDR3 coding DNA: TGTGCCAGTAGGGGACAGGGGTACAATGAGCAGTTCTTC.

The chain links TRBV6-5 to TRBJ2-7, with 9 nucleotides matching TRBD1. The length of the CDR3 is 15 residues. The trim removed 0 bases at V and 4 bases at J, leaving 4 bases unmatched. The germline V gene has CDR1 MNHEY and CDR2 SVGAGI. The CDR3 DNA follows: TGTGCCAGCAGTTACTCAGGACAGGGGATATACGAGCAGTACTTC. Its protein is CASSYSGQGIYEQYF.

The chain recombines TRBV7-2 with TRBJ1-1, with unresolved D. Germline V gene data show CDR1 as SGHTA and CDR2 as FQGNSA. CDR3 length: 12 residues. Trimming shortened V by 5 bases and J by 7 bases, and 11 bases separated the two germline ends. The CDR3 region is CASSLNRVEAFF. As DNA, the CDR3 is TGTGCCAGCAGCCTTAACCGGGTTGAAGCTTTCTTT. Drawing the rest from reference TRBV7-2 and TRBJ1-1, the complete variable domain is GAGVSQSPSNKVTEKGKDVELRCDPISGHTALYWYRQSLGQGLEFLIYFQGNSAPDKSGLPSDRFSAERTGGSVSTLTIQRTQQEDSAVYLCASSLNRVEAFFGQGTRLTVV.

The chain combines TRBV5-4 with TRBJ1-3, with a weak D call TRBD1 (5 bases). Germline assignment: CDR1 SGHNT and CDR2 YYREEE (reference sequence). V was pared by 0 bases and J by 1 base, with 5 bases between. The CDR3 is 14 amino acids. CDR3 region: CASSLDRSGNTIYF. The CDR3 DNA reads TGTGCCAGCAGCTTGGACAGGTCTGGAAACACCATATATTTT.

The chain combines TRBV10-1 with TRBJ2-3, with a weak D call TRBD1 (6 bases). Germline CDR1 WNHNN, CDR2 SYGVQD (reference sequence). The CDR3 is 13 amino acids. The V end lost 6 bases, the J end lost 3 bases, and 10 bases lay between the germline ends. CDR3 nucleotides: TGCGCCAGCAGGCTGGACAGTACAGATACGCAGTATTTT. It is translated as CASRLDSTDTQYF.

This sequence joins TRBV4-2 and TRBJ2-2; 9 bases agree with TRBD1. CDR3 length equals 13 residues. The germline gives CDR1 LGHNA, CDR2 YNFKEQ. The V and J ends lost 4 bases and 7 bases, in that order; junction bases with no gene match: 1. The CDR3 sequence: CASSRTGVGELFF. The CDR3 DNA is TGTGCCAGCAGCCGGACAGGGGTCGGGGAGCTGTTTTTT.

This clone has a single count. This chain joins TRBV19 and TRBJ2-7, with 8 positions matching TRBD1. Trimming cost V 5 bases and J 3 bases; bases outside gene matches: 6. This CDR3 is built from 14 residues. Germline V gene lookup returns CDR1 LNHDA and CDR2 SQIVND (reference sequence). The CDR3 nucleotides read TGTGCCAGTAGTCAGGGACAGGAATACTACGAGCAGTACTTC. Translating gives CASSQGQEYYEQYF.